The sequence of this T cell receptor (beta chain) was determined in a study of shared clonotypes between healthy human individuals. Study as a whole: Used for every donor were three CD4 naive, three CD4 memory, two CD8 naive and one CD8 memory plate. Regarding the study as a whole: Clonotypes not shared had lower generation probabilities than those common to all four donors.

This CDR3 spans 14 amino acids. The J segment lost 4 bases and the V segment lost 1 base, leaving 1 base of the junction unmatched. In germline, CDR1 is SGHDN, CDR2 FVKESK. This clone was found once. Its antigen remains unknown. Every subset had its genomic DNA shared out evenly among several immunoSEQ plates. The method was immunoSEQ multiplex PCR; TCRdb's version includes in-frame clones alone and lacks a portion of them. The sample includes about 2.2 million clones, around 93% seen only once; the top ten take about 1.7%. CD45RO-negative, CCR7-positively selected cells formed the naive CD8 fraction, excluding terminally differentiated effector memory CD45RA+ cells.

Sequencing input: naive CD8+ T cells from PBMCs. The receptor was derived from a man between 18 and 35 years old in good health. Some clones in this sample may be carry-over from other donors' samples. The rearrangement joins TRBV14 to TRBJ2-3; 8 bases agree with TRBD2. The DNA for the CDR3 is TGTGCCAGCAGCCAAGCAGCGGGAGCAGATACGCAGTATTTT. It specifies CASSQAAGADTQYF.